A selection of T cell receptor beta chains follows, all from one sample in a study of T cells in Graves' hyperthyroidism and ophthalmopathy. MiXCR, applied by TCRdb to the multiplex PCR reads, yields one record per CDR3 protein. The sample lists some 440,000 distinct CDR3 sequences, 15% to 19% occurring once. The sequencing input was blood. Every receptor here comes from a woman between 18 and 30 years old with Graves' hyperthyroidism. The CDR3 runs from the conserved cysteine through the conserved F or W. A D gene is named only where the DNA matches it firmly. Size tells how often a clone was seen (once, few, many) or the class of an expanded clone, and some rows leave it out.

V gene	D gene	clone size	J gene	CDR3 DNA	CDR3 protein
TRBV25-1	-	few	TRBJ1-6	TGTGCCAGCACAGCAGGGCATAATTCACCCCTCCACTTT	CASTAGHNSPLHF
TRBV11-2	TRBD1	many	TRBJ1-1	TGTGCCAGCAGCCTCCGGGACAGGGCATTTGGGACTGAAGCTTTCTTT	CASSLRDRAFGTEAFF
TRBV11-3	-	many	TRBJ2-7	TGTGCCAGCAGCTTAGCAGGTTTCTACGAGCAGTACTTC	CASSLAGFYEQYF
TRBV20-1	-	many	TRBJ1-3	TGCAGTGCTAGAGATCCGGGGCCTTCTGGAAACACCATATATTTT	CSARDPGPSGNTIYF
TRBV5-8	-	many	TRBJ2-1	TGTGCCAGCAGCTTGGCCATTGGACAGCTGGGGAATGAGCAGTTCTTC	CASSLAIGQLGNEQFF
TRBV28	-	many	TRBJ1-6	TGTGCCAGCAGTTTAACGGGGTCGAGCAGGGCTAATTCACCCCTCCACTTT	CASSLTGSSRANSPLHF
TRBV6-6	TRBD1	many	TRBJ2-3	TGTGCCAGCAGTTACACCGGAACGGGGGCAGGGGGCGGAGATACGCAGTATTTT	CASSYTGTGAGGGDTQYF
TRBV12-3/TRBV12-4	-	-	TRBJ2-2	TGTGCCAGCATTTCGGACAGAGGTACCGGGGAGCTGTTTTTT	CASISDRGTGELFF
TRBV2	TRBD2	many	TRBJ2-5	TGTGCCAGCAGTGGACTAGCGGGAGACTCCGCCATTGAGACCCAGTACTTC	CASSGLAGDSAIETQYF
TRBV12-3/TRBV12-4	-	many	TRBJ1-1	TGTGCCAGCAGTTTTGGGAGCCTTAGCACTGAAGCTTTCTTT	CASSFGSLSTEAFF
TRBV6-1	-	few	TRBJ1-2	TGTGCCAGCAGTCCGGTGGAATCTAACTATGGCTACACCTTC	CASSPVESNYGYTF
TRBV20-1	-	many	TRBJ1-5	TGCAGTGCACCTCGGGGGTCCACCCAGCATTTT	CSAPRGSTQHF
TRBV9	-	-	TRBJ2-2	TGTGCCAGCAGTTTTACAGGGACCGGGGAGCTGTTTTTT	CASSFTGTGELFF
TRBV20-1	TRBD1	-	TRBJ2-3	TGCAGTGCTAGGGACTTAGGGGGCGCAGGGTATTTT	CSARDLGGAGYF
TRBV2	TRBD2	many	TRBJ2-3	TGTGCCAGCAGTGAACAGGGGCGGGGGGACACAGATACGCAGTATTTT	CASSEQGRGDTDTQYF
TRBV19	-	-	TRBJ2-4	TGTGCCAGTAGTATCCCAGGACTAGCCAAAAACATTCAGTACTTC	CASSIPGLAKNIQYF
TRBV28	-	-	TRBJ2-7	TGTGCCAGCAGTTTCGACAGGAGAAGATACGAGCAGTACTTC	CASSFDRRRYEQYF
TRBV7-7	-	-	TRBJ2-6	TGTGCTAGCAGCTTACGACAGTTGGAAAAAAGCCGCTCTGGGGCCAACGTCCTGACTTTC	CASSLRQLEKSRSGANVLTF
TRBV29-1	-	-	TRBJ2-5	TGCAGCGTCCCGACCGCACGTCGGGAGACCCAGTACTTC	CSVPTARRETQYF
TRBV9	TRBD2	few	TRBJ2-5	TGTGCCAGCAGCGGAGGGACTAGCGGGGAGACCCAGTACTTC	CASSGGTSGETQYF
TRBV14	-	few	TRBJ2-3	TGTGCCAGCAGCCCCTTTGGCCCAGATACGCAGTATTTT	CASSPFGPDTQYF
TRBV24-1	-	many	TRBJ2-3	TGTGCCACCAGTGATTTGAGGGACGGCACAGATACGCAGTATTTT	CATSDLRDGTDTQYF
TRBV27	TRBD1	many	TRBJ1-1	TGTGCCAGCAGTTTAATGGCAGGGGGCCTGAACACTGAAGCTTTCTTT	CASSLMAGGLNTEAFF
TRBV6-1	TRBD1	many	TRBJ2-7	TGTGCCAGCAGGTACAGGGGATCGAACGAGCAGTACTTC	CASRYRGSNEQYF
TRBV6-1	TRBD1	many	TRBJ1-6	TGTGCCAGCTCCAGAATGGGCGGGGACAGGAGTAATTCACCCCTCCACTTT	CASSRMGGDRSNSPLHF
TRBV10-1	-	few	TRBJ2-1	TGCGCCAGCAGCCAGGAGAACTACAATGAGCAGTTCTTC	CASSQENYNEQFF
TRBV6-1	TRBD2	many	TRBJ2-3	TGTGCCAGCATATATCATCCACTAGCGGGGGGAACAGATACGCAGTATTTT	CASIYHPLAGGTDTQYF
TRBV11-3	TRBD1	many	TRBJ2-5	TGTGCCAGCTCCCGGGACAGGGGGATCGAGACCCAGTACTTC	CASSRDRGIETQYF
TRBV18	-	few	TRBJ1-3	TGTGCCAGCTCACCACCGGAGACAGACTACTCTGGAAACACCATATATTTT	CASSPPETDYSGNTIYF
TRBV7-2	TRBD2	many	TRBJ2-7	TGTGCCAGCAGCTTACTCGGGACTAGCGGGACTTCTGGACTCTACGAGCAGTACTTC	CASSLLGTSGTSGLYEQYF
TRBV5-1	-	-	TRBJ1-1	TGCGCCAGCAGCTCCACTAATATAGGGTCGGCTGAAGCTTTCTTT	CASSSTNIGSAEAFF
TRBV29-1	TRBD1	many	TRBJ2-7	TGCAGCGTTGGGGACAGGGGCTACGAGCAGTACTTC	CSVGDRGYEQYF
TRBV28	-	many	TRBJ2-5	TGTGCCAGCAGCCGAATCGACCTTTCGGGGACCCAGTACTTC	CASSRIDLSGTQYF
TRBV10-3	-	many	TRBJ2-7	TGTGCCATCAGTGAGACTAGTTTCGAGCAGTACTTC	CAISETSFEQYF
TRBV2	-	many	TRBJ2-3	TGTGCCAGCATATGGTCACAGGGCACAGATACGCAGTATTTT	CASIWSQGTDTQYF
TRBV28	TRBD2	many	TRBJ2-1	TGTGCCAGCAGTTTAGCGGGGGCCTACAATGAGCAGTTCTTC	CASSLAGAYNEQFF
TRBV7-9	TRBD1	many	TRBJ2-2	TGTGCCAGCAAGACAGGGGCGAACACCGGGGAGCTGTTTTTT	CASKTGANTGELFF
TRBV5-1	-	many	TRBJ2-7	TGCGCCAGCAGCCTACGGGTCGGGGCCCACGAGCAGTACTTC	CASSLRVGAHEQYF
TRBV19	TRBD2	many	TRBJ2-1	TGTGCCAGCCGAGGGGACCGAAATACTAGCGGGTTCTACAATGAGCAGTTCTTC	CASRGDRNTSGFYNEQFF
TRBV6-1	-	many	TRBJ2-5	TGTGCCAGCAGTCGAGCCTCGGGAGCCGGTCGGGAGACCCAGTACTTC	CASSRASGAGRETQYF
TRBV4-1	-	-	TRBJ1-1	TGCGCCAGCAGCCAAGATAGGCCGAACACTGAAGCTTTCTTT	CASSQDRPNTEAFF
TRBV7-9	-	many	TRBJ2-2	TGTGCCAGCAGCTTGGGCTCGAACACCGGGGAGCTGTTTTTT	CASSLGSNTGELFF
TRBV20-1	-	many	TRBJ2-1	TGCAGTGCTAGAGGAGTTACGGGGTGGGATGAGCAGTTCTTC	CSARGVTGWDEQFF
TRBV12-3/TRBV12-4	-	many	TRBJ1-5	TGTGCCAGCGGGGATGGGACACCTTATCAGCCCCAGCATTTT	CASGDGTPYQPQHF
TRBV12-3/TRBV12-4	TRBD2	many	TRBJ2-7	TGTGCCAGCAGTTTATGGGGGACTAGCCGGTCCTACGAGCAGTACTTC	CASSLWGTSRSYEQYF
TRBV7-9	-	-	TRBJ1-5	TGTGCCAGCAGCCCTGACGGACAGTTAAATCAGCCCCAGCATTTT	CASSPDGQLNQPQHF
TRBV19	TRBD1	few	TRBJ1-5	TGTGCCAGTAGTACCCCTGGGACAGGGGGCAATCAGCCCCAGCATTTT	CASSTPGTGGNQPQHF
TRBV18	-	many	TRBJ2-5	TGTGCCAGCTCACCACGGGGGGCCGAGACCCAGTACTTC	CASSPRGAETQYF
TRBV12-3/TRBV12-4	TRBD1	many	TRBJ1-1	TGTGCCAGCAGTTTAGGACAGGGTCGAGCTTTCTTT	CASSLGQGRAFF
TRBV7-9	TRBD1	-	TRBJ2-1	TGTGCCAGCAGCTTAGCGCTGGGACAGGGTGGCAATGAGCAGTTCTTC	CASSLALGQGGNEQFF